These 2 T cell receptor beta chains came from one sample sequenced in a study of T-cell memory formation after mild COVID-19. TCRdb re-called the 5' RACE reads with MiXCR, one entry per CDR3 protein. The sample includes about 340,000 distinct CDR3 sequences, 14% of them seen just once. Specimen: PBMCs or a T cell subset sorted from them (not recorded which). Receptors originate from a man between 18 and 35 years old who had mild COVID-19 (a few samples of this study predate the infection). Cell type and time point are not known.

This clonotype was found a few times. V and J are TRBV7-2 and TRBJ1-2, with 10 bases matching TRBD1. Per the germline V gene, CDR1 is SGHTA and CDR2 is FQGNSA. The V and J ends lost 4 bases and 4 bases, in that order; junction bases with no gene match: 12. This CDR3 spans 17 amino acids. In DNA, the CDR3 is TGTGCCAGCAGCTCGACAGGGGGCGCGAGAAACGGCTATGGCTACACCTTC. This codes for CASSSTGGARNGYGYTF.

CDR3 loop: CSVSRERHTEAFF. The DNA for the CDR3 is TGCAGTGTATCCAGGGAAAGACACACTGAAGCTTTCTTT. The J gene is TRBJ1-1, the V gene TRBV20-1, with D maybe TRBD1 (5 bases). The CDR3 is 13 amino acids. V was cut by 7 bases and J by 3 bases, with 15 bases left in between. CDR1 and CDR2 from the germline V gene are DFQATT and SNEGSKA (reference sequence).